Listed below are T cell receptor beta chains from one sample, sequenced in a study of T cell responses to AZD1222 COVID-19 vaccine. The data were produced by immunoSEQ multiplex PCR, yet TCRdb's version contains in-frame clones alone and is incomplete. The repertoire consists of about 140,000 clones, with just over 90% occurring once and the leading ten covering about 3.5%. The sequenced sample was peripheral blood, obtained on day 0 of AZD1222 vaccination. The receptors here all came from an adult in good health. CDR3s include the opening cysteine and the closing phenylalanine or tryptophan. The D gene is left open where the match is weak. Size is omitted from some rows. Given values are once, few, many or a class for expanded clones.

d_call | clone_size | j_call | v_call | cdr3_aa | cdr3_nt
TRBD2 | . | TRBJ2-1 | TRBV18 | CASSPPRGRGDDEQFF | TGTGCCAGCTCACCACCCAGAGGGCGGGGGGATGATGAGCAGTTCTTC
TRBD2 | . | TRBJ2-3 | TRBV10-3 | CAISELSGRATGTDTQYF | TGTGCCATCAGTGAGTTAAGCGGGAGGGCCACCGGCACAGATACGCAGTATTTT
. | . | TRBJ2-6 | TRBV6-2/TRBV6-3 | CASSLGGYGVGANVLTF | TGTGCCAGCAGCCTCGGGGGTTATGGGGTTGGGGCCAACGTCCTGACTTTC
. | . | TRBJ1-1 | TRBV4-3 | CASSALAGQSEAFF | TGCGCCAGCAGCGCCCTCGCAGGCCAGTCTGAAGCTTTCTTT
. | once | TRBJ1-5 | TRBV6-5 | CASSPARQGNQPQHF | TGTGCCAGCAGCCCGGCCAGACAGGGCAATCAGCCCCAGCATTTT
. | few | TRBJ1-1 | TRBV6-5 | CASSLNQKGTTEAFF | TGTGCCAGCAGTCTCAACCAGAAGGGGACCACTGAAGCTTTCTTT
. | few | TRBJ2-2 | TRBV12-3/TRBV12-4 | CASSLAGTGELFF | TGTGCCAGCAGTTTAGCGGGAACCGGGGAGCTGTTTTTT
. | . | TRBJ1-5 | TRBV28 | CASSRRAPSNQPQHF | TGTGCCAGCAGTCGACGGGCCCCTAGCAATCAGCCCCAGCATTTT
TRBD2 | . | TRBJ2-2 | TRBV5-5 | CATQSGGNTGELFF | TGTGCCACCCAAAGCGGGGGGAACACCGGGGAGCTGTTTTTT
. | . | TRBJ2-3 | TRBV9 | CASSDTVTQYF | TGTGCCAGCAGCGATACGGTTACGCAGTATTTT
. | . | TRBJ2-2 | TRBV4-3 | CASSQDWTITGELFF | TGCGCCAGCAGCCAAGATTGGACTATCACCGGGGAGCTGTTTTTT
. | . | TRBJ1-1 | TRBV30 | CACQRQSEAFF | TGTGCCTGTCAAAGACAGTCTGAAGCTTTCTTT
. | . | TRBJ2-3 | TRBV7-2 | CASSFQGTDTQYF | TGTGCCAGCAGCTTCCAGGGAACAGATACGCAGTATTTT
. | once | TRBJ1-1 | TRBV11-3 | CASSLGMNTEAFF | TGTGCCAGCAGCCTGGGGATGAACACTGAAGCTTTCTTT
. | . | TRBJ1-4 | TRBV6-5 | CASKARWLTNEKLFF | TGTGCCAGCAAGGCCCGCTGGCTAACTAATGAAAAACTGTTTTTT
TRBD1 | . | TRBJ1-4 | TRBV7-2 | CASSLVPGGRGTNEKLFF | TGTGCCAGCAGCTTAGTACCAGGGGGGCGTGGGACTAATGAAAAACTGTTTTTT
TRBD1 | once | TRBJ2-7 | TRBV6-2/TRBV6-3 | CASSYKTGYEQYF | TGTGCCAGCAGTTACAAGACAGGGTACGAGCAGTACTTC
TRBD2 | . | TRBJ2-5 | TRBV2 | CASSYSGEQETQYF | TGTGCCAGCAGTTATAGCGGGGAACAAGAGACCCAGTACTTC
TRBD2 | . | TRBJ2-7 | TRBV6-5 | CASTLGGGRYEQYF | TGTGCCAGCACTCTAGGCGGGGGGAGGTACGAGCAGTACTTC
. | . | TRBJ2-5 | TRBV7-2 | CASSYGLGQETQYF | TGTGCCAGCAGCTATGGGTTAGGACAAGAGACCCAGTACTTC
. | . | TRBJ2-7 | TRBV6-5 | CASTLGGEQYF | TGTGCCAGCACCTTAGGAGGGGAGCAGTACTTC
TRBD1 | . | TRBJ1-5 | TRBV19 | CASSIVGDRSQPQHF | TGTGCCAGTAGTATCGTGGGGGACAGGAGTCAGCCCCAGCATTTT
. | . | TRBJ2-5 | TRBV19 | CASSQGYQETQYF | TGTGCCAGTAGTCAGGGGTACCAAGAGACCCAGTACTTC
. | . | TRBJ1-4 | TRBV2 | CASSQEGVRDEKLFF | TGTGCCAGCAGCCAAGAGGGGGTCCGGGATGAAAAACTGTTTTTT
TRBD1 | . | TRBJ1-1 | TRBV9 | CASSVRDRGRGGTEAFF | TGTGCCAGCAGCGTACGGGACAGGGGGCGAGGGGGCACTGAAGCTTTCTTT
. | few | TRBJ2-1 | TRBV12-5 | CASNTYNEQFF | TGTGCTAGTAACACATACAATGAGCAGTTCTTC
TRBD1 | . | TRBJ1-2 | TRBV6-5 | CASNVPGQIYGYTF | TGTGCCAGCAACGTTCCGGGACAGATCTATGGCTACACCTTC
. | once | TRBJ1-4 | TRBV27 | CASSLFRGAQDNEKLFF | TGTGCCAGCAGTTTATTCCGGGGGGCGCAGGATAATGAAAAACTGTTTTTT
. | . | TRBJ1-5 | TRBV15 | CATSRFPGTSQPQHF | TGTGCCACCAGCAGATTTCCCGGGACGTCCCAGCCCCAGCATTTT
. | . | TRBJ2-1 | TRBV3-1/TRBV3-2 | CASSQDWGAYNEQFF | TGTGCCAGCAGCCAAGATTGGGGGGCCTACAATGAGCAGTTCTTC
TRBD1 | few | TRBJ2-3 | TRBV24-1 | CATTGTGGGIDTQYF | TGTGCCACCACAGGGACAGGGGGCGGGATAGATACGCAGTATTTT
. | . | TRBJ1-2 | TRBV3-1/TRBV3-2 | CASGSYGRADYGYTF | TGTGCCAGCGGCTCATATGGGCGGGCAGACTATGGCTACACCTTC
TRBD1 | . | TRBJ1-1 | TRBV24-1 | CATSDPRTGNTEAFF | TGTGCCACCAGTGATCCCCGGACAGGGAACACTGAAGCTTTCTTT
. | . | TRBJ1-4 | TRBV6-5 | CASRTTNEKLFF | TGTGCCAGCCGCACAACTAATGAAAAACTGTTTTTT
TRBD1 | . | TRBJ1-4 | TRBV7-2 | CASSPTGFNEKLFF | TGTGCCAGCAGTCCGACAGGGTTTAATGAAAAACTGTTTTTT
. | . | TRBJ2-2 | TRBV7-7 | CASSLDGSTGELFF | TGTGCCAGCAGCTTAGATGGCAGCACCGGGGAGCTGTTTTTT
. | . | TRBJ2-1 | TRBV6-5 | CASRKGIYNEQFF | TGTGCCAGCAGGAAAGGGATCTACAATGAGCAGTTCTTC
. | . | TRBJ2-7 | TRBV7-8 | CASSPPGLLTYEQYF | TGTGCCAGCAGCCCTCCGGGACTGCTAACCTACGAGCAGTACTTC
TRBD2 | . | TRBJ2-3 | TRBV6-5 | CASRAGHFTDTQYF | TGTGCCAGCAGAGCGGGGCACTTCACAGATACGCAGTATTTT
. | . | TRBJ1-1 | TRBV19 | CASSIRAYTEAFF | TGTGCCAGTAGTATACGGGCTTACACTGAAGCTTTCTTT
. | . | TRBJ1-5 | TRBV6-5 | CASSSNQPQHF | TGTGCCAGCAGTTCGAATCAGCCCCAGCATTTT
TRBD2 | . | TRBJ2-3 | TRBV28 | CASSPPRTRGTDTQYF | TGTGCCAGCAGTCCCCCTAGGACTAGAGGCACAGATACGCAGTATTTT
. | few | TRBJ1-2 | TRBV9 | CASGEGDSNYGYTF | TGTGCCAGCGGGGAGGGAGATTCTAACTATGGCTACACCTTC
. | . | TRBJ2-7 | TRBV7-2 | CASSDNQRYEQYF | TGTGCCAGCAGCGATAATCAGAGGTACGAGCAGTACTTC
TRBD1 | . | TRBJ1-4 | TRBV2 | CASSGRGDRANEKLFF | TGTGCCAGCAGCGGGCGGGGGGACAGGGCTAATGAAAAACTGTTTTTT
. | . | TRBJ1-1 | TRBV4-2 | CASSQVNTEAFF | TGTGCCAGCAGCCAAGTAAACACTGAAGCTTTCTTT